This T cell receptor beta chain appears in the sequencing data of a study of blood T cell repertoires in COVID-19. Study at large: Researchers got acute and convalescent COVID-19 samples from the United States, Italy and Spain. Sources were T cells, B-cell-depleted T cells, or PBMCs; the material itself was cDNA or gDNA.

This CDR3 region has 15 residues. With 5 bases clipped from V and 6 bases from J, the junction kept 11 bases outside the gene matches. Germline lookup yields CDR1 SGHRS and CDR2 YFSETQ. Original processing notes: It was from reference gene primer amplification that nucleated cell counts were estimated. Sequencing used immunoSEQ multiplex PCR; TCRdb keeps in-frame clones, though not all of them. V and J calls and clone size are as listed in that table; D and trimming were resolved from the DNA. The sample has 60,000 to 85,000 clones; 80% to 90% are singletons. V is TRBV5-1 and J is TRBJ2-1; 7 bases map to TRBD1. Sequenced material: peripheral blood. The origin of this receptor is a woman aged 55-75 years with acute or convalescent COVID-19. CDR3 sequence (DNA): TGCGCCAGCAGTCCTATAGGGGGCGGTCGCAATGAGCAGTTCTTC. Its protein is CASSPIGGGRNEQFF.